This T cell receptor beta chain was profiled in a study of blood T cell repertoires in COVID-19. On the study more broadly: Acute-phase and convalescent COVID-19 samples originated in the United States, Italy and Spain. PBMCs, B-cell-depleted T cells, or T cells were the source of the cDNA or gDNA that made up the material.

How the authors handled the data: Estimation of nucleated cell counts relied on the amplification of reference gene primers. The method was immunoSEQ multiplex PCR; TCRdb's version includes in-frame clones alone and lacks a portion of them. The V and J calls and clone size are taken from that table; D and trimming were inferred from the DNA. The repertoire holds roughly 300,000 clones, with 70% to 90% as singletons. CDR3 size: 16 residues. V lost 4 bases, J lost 1 base, and 13 bases lay in between. The V gene's germline CDR1 is MNHNS and CDR2 SASEGT. In Seattle, patients joined the study during active infection and were tracked longitudinally. The table lists this clone with a few counts.

The receptor comes from a woman in her 30s with COVID-19, enrolled during active disease. The chain uses TRBV6-1 and TRBJ1-4, with no clear D. Sequences were obtained from peripheral blood. In nucleotides, the CDR3 is TGTGCCAGCAGTGCCGCCGGTCGGGGAACTAATGAAAAACTGTTTTTT. Translated, it gives CASSAAGRGTNEKLFF.